Listed below are T cell receptor beta chains from one sample, sequenced in a study of response to subunit inactivated influenza vaccine. TCRdb re-analysed the RT-PCR reads in MiXCR, keeping a single row per CDR3 protein. The profile covers roughly 500,000 distinct CDR3 sequences, with roughly a quarter appearing a single time and under 3.5% taken by the ten largest. A further study also used this sample, focusing on T cells expressing NK-cell markers.

The specimen comprised CD4+ T cells sorted from PBMCs, sampled about 12 days after vaccination. These receptors all come from a man in his forties or fifties who received an inactivated influenza vaccine. The CDR3 runs from the conserved cysteine through the conserved F or W. D genes are given only for firm matches. The size field is filled for only some rows; it gives once, few, many or a size class.

>TRBJ2-5|TRBV4-2|.|.
TGTGCCAGCAGCCCAGAGTGGCGGGACGAAGAGACCCAGTACTTC
CASSPEWRDEETQYF
>TRBJ2-1|TRBV29-1|few|.
TGCAGCGGCCGGCCCCAGAACAATGAGCAGTTCTTC
CSGRPQNNEQFF
>TRBJ2-7|TRBV2|few|.
TGTGCCAGCAGCACCAGTAACGAGCAGTACTTC
CASSTSNEQYF
>TRBJ2-1|TRBV29-1|.|TRBD1
TGCAGCGTTGAAGGACAGGGGACGATCAATGAGCAGTTCTTC
CSVEGQGTINEQFF
>TRBJ2-7|TRBV6-1|few|TRBD2
TGTGCCAGCACAGGACAGGGGGGACTAGCGGGGATCTACGAGCAGTACTTC
CASTGQGGLAGIYEQYF
>TRBJ2-1|TRBV20-1|few|.
TGCAGTGCTAGAGCCAGGATGAGCTCCTACAATGAGCAGTTCTTC
CSARARMSSYNEQFF
>TRBJ2-5|TRBV29-1|few|.
TGCAGCGTTGTGGGGCAGGGGGGAGAGACCCAGTACTTC
CSVVGQGGETQYF
>TRBJ2-4|TRBV7-8|many|.
TGTGCCAGCACAGCACTTACAGCCAAAAACATTCAGTACTTC
CASTALTAKNIQYF
>TRBJ2-7|TRBV14|.|TRBD1
TGTGCCAGCAGCAAAACGGGGGGACAGGGGTCCTACGAGCAGTACTTC
CASSKTGGQGSYEQYF
>TRBJ2-5|TRBV11-2|.|.
TGTGCCAGCAGCGTTAGTTCCCCCGTCGTACGTGGGGAGACCCAGTACTTC
CASSVSSPVVRGETQYF
>TRBJ1-1|TRBV4-2|.|.
TGTGCCATCAGCCAAGATTCGGCAGTGAACACTGAAGCTTTCTTT
CAISQDSAVNTEAFF
>TRBJ2-7|TRBV6-2/TRBV6-3|once|TRBD1
TGTGCCAGCAGTTACTTCGGACAGGGGGCGGTTTGGGCTTCCTACGAGCAGTACTTC
CASSYFGQGAVWASYEQYF
>TRBJ1-2|TRBV5-1|.|TRBD1
TGCGCCAGCAGCGCCGGACAGGGAGGAGGGGGCTACACTTTC
CASSAGQGGGGYTF
>TRBJ1-6|TRBV11-1|few|TRBD1
TGTGCCAGCAGCTGGGATGGACAGGGTAATTCACCCCTCCACTTT
CASSWDGQGNSPLHF
>TRBJ2-2|TRBV5-1|few|.
TGCGCCAGCAGCTTAATACCCGGGAAAAACACCGGGGAGCTGTTTTTT
CASSLIPGKNTGELFF
>TRBJ2-5|TRBV7-6|.|TRBD2
TGTGCCAGCAGCCACGGACTAGCGGGCCGACAAGAGACCCAGTACTTC
CASSHGLAGRQETQYF
>TRBJ2-7|TRBV11-2|.|TRBD1
TGTGCCAGCAGCACTTACAGGGGGCCCTCCTACGAGCAGTACTTC
CASSTYRGPSYEQYF
>TRBJ2-7|TRBV20-1|many|.
TGCAGTGCTAGAGATTCTCTACTCGGGAGAGGCAACGAGCAGTACTTC
CSARDSLLGRGNEQYF
>TRBJ1-4|TRBV5-1|.|TRBD1
TGCGCCAGCGGGAGGGGGCCTCAGGGTGAAAAACTGTTTTTT
CASGRGPQGEKLFF
>TRBJ1-1|TRBV7-2|few|TRBD1
TGTGCCAGCAGACTCAGGGGGCCGGGCACTGAAGCTTTCTTT
CASRLRGPGTEAFF
>TRBJ2-7|TRBV2|few|.
TGTGCCAGCACAGACAGCGAGGCACGCTACGAGCAGTACTTC
CASTDSEARYEQYF
>TRBJ2-5|TRBV18|.|.
TGTGCCAGCTCAAAGAGGGAGACCCAGTACTTC
CASSKRETQYF
>TRBJ2-2|TRBV12-3/TRBV12-4|few|TRBD2
TGTGCCAGCAGATCGGGACTAGCTTACACCGGGGAGCTGTTTTTT
CASRSGLAYTGELFF
>TRBJ1-2|TRBV12-3/TRBV12-4|few|.
TGTGCCAGCAGTCCCAATCGGAAGGGGTCCTATGGCTACACCTTC
CASSPNRKGSYGYTF
>TRBJ2-5|TRBV29-1|few|.
TGCAGCGTTGAGGCGGAGAAAGGGGAGGAGACCCAGTACTTC
CSVEAEKGEETQYF
>TRBJ2-5|TRBV6-1|.|TRBD2
TGTGCCAGCAGTCCGGGACTAGCGGGAGTTCGGGAGACCCAGTACTTC
CASSPGLAGVRETQYF
>TRBJ2-1|TRBV5-8|few|TRBD1
TGTGCCAGCAGCTACAATCCCTTACAGGGGGTCGAGCAGTTCTTC
CASSYNPLQGVEQFF
>TRBJ1-2|TRBV7-2|few|.
TGTGCCAGCAGCCGGGGGGAACCTCGACCCTCCTATGGCTACACCTTC
CASSRGEPRPSYGYTF
>TRBJ2-7|TRBV2|.|TRBD2
TGTGCCAGCAGACCATCGCCAGGGCGCGGGGGGTCCTACGAGCAGTACTTC
CASRPSPGRGGSYEQYF
>TRBJ2-7|TRBV12-3/TRBV12-4|many|.
TGTGCCAGCAGTTTGGTGGGGAGCTCCTACGAGCAGTACTTC
CASSLVGSSYEQYF
>TRBJ2-7|TRBV6-1|.|TRBD2
TGTGCCAGCAGTCCTTCCCCCGGGAGCGGGAGCTCCTACGAGCAGTACTTC
CASSPSPGSGSSYEQYF
>TRBJ1-1|TRBV20-1|few|.
TGCAGTGCTACGGACAGAAAGAACACTGAAGCTTTCTTT
CSATDRKNTEAFF
>TRBJ1-4|TRBV18|.|.
TGTGCCAGCTCACCAAGCGTTGCAACTAATGAAAAACTGTTTTTT
CASSPSVATNEKLFF
>TRBJ2-1|TRBV30|few|.
TGTGCCTGGAGTCGATCTGCCAATGAGCAGTTCTTC
CAWSRSANEQFF
>TRBJ2-2|TRBV27|.|TRBD2
TGTGCCAGCAAGAGGGAGGGCACCGGGGAGCTGTTTTTT
CASKREGTGELFF
>TRBJ2-1|TRBV7-3|few|TRBD2
TGTGCCAGCAGCTTAACAGGAAAAGGGGACTATACCTTC
CASSLTGKGDYTF
>TRBJ2-7|TRBV29-1|few|.
TGCAGCGTTCCATACGAGCAGTACTTC
CSVPYEQYF
>TRBJ1-1|TRBV7-3|.|TRBD1
TGTGCCAGCAGCTTAACAGGACAGGACACTGAAGCTTTCTTT
CASSLTGQDTEAFF
>TRBJ1-2|TRBV12-3/TRBV12-4|.|.
TGTGCCAGCACCGACCGGCGGGCTGATGGCTACACCTTC
CASTDRRADGYTF
>TRBJ2-1|TRBV10-2|.|.
TGCGCCAGCACTTCTCGGCGGGGGCGCCTAAGCTCCTACAATGAGCAGTTCTTC
CASTSRRGRLSSYNEQFF
>TRBJ1-1|TRBV12-3/TRBV12-4|many|.
TGTGCCAGCAGCTCCACAGGGATCACTGAAGCTTTCTTT
CASSSTGITEAFF
>TRBJ2-7|TRBV6-2/TRBV6-3|.|.
TGTGCCAGCAGTTACTCGGGCGGGATGTACGAGCAGTACTTC
CASSYSGGMYEQYF
>TRBJ2-2|TRBV2|.|.
TGTGCCAGCACCAGAACCGCGGGAAGGGAGCTGTTTTTT
CASTRTAGRELFF
>TRBJ2-3|TRBV20-1|few|TRBD2
TGCAGTGCGCCGACTAGCGGTGACACAGATACGCAGTATTTT
CSAPTSGDTDTQYF
>TRBJ2-7|TRBV7-2|few|TRBD2
TGTGCCAGCAGCCTACTAGCGATCACGGGGGAGCAGTACTTC
CASSLLAITGEQYF
>TRBJ2-1|TRBV3-1|.|TRBD2
TGTGCCAGCTCGCCGGTGGGGGGGACCTACAATGAGCAGTTCTTC
CASSPVGGTYNEQFF
>TRBJ2-1|TRBV28|.|TRBD2
TGTGCCAGCAGTTCATCAGCCGGGGGACTAGGTCGATGGGAGCAGTTCTTC
CASSSSAGGLGRWEQFF